The entry below describes one TCR beta chain. Under the authors' procedure: The authors estimated nucleated cell counts from reference gene primer amplification. Only in-frame clones appear in the TCRdb table, and some are missing; sequencing was by immunoSEQ multiplex PCR. From that table come the V and J calls and clone size; the DNA was used to work out D and trimming. The repertoire holds over 85,000 clones, with 88% as singletons. This entry is derived from a study of blood T cell repertoires in COVID-19. Study summary: Material from acute and convalescent COVID-19 was sourced from the United States, Italy and Spain. In each case, the material was cDNA or gDNA derived from T cells, B-cell-depleted T cells, or PBMCs.

This CDR3 has 16 residues. With 2 bases clipped from V and 3 bases from J, the junction kept 4 bases outside the gene matches. In germline, CDR1 is MNHEY, CDR2 SMNVEV (reference sequence). The TCR sequence derives from a woman in her 70s with acute or convalescent COVID-19. This chain uses TRBV27 with TRBJ2-7; 13 nucleotides agree with TRBD2. Sequencing was performed on peripheral blood. In DNA, the CDR3 is TGTGCCAGCAGTTTAATCGGGACTAGCGGGATCTACGAGCAGTACTTC. Translating gives CASSLIGTSGIYEQYF.